This T cell receptor (beta chain) appears in the sequencing data of a study of T-cell reconstitution after alpha-beta-depleted transplantation in children. Study-level points and caveats: Surviving recipient T cells and thymic progenitors accounted for the high day-60 TCRbeta diversity observed in some patients. When one year had passed after transplant, most T-cell counts and diversity came from newly produced T cells. Several hundred expanded graft clones reportedly were the source of alpha-beta T cells about two months after transplant.

A word on this clonotype: Its antigen remains unknown.

Unique molecular identifiers were incorporated into the prepared TCRbeta library. TCRdb independently ran MiXCR on the PCR reads; one entry per CDR3 protein. The sample yields more than 400,000 distinct CDR3 sequences, about an eighth seen once. V lost 8 bases to trimming and J lost 10 bases; unmatched junction nucleotides: 7. Looked up from germline, CDR1 is LGHDT and CDR2 is YNNKEL (reference sequence). The CDR3 runs 14 residues. The material sequenced was PBMCs, mostly from graft donor cells, taken 180 days after TCRalphabeta/CD19-depleted stem cell transplant. The V call is TRBV3-1, the J call TRBJ2-1, with 14 bases aligning to TRBD2. This receptor was identified in a female patient aged 2 to 10 who had a stem cell transplant for aplastic anemia, so the T cells may come from the graft donor. The CDR3 sequence: CASGGLAGEGEQFF. The CDR3 nucleotides are TGTGCCAGCGGGGGACTAGCGGGAGAGGGGGAGCAGTTCTTC.